This TCR beta chain was obtained from a study of OX40 agonist ivuxolimab in advanced cancers. Germline lookup yields CDR1 MDHEN and CDR2 SYDVKM. The CDR3 is 20 amino acids. Losses at the gene ends were 2 bases for V and 3 bases for J; bases not matched to a gene: 15. Measured with immunoSEQ multiplex PCR; TCRdb has only the in-frame clones, and not every one. The data show about 48,000 clones, with about four fifths seen just once and 1% to 1.3% held by the top ten. This clonotype was sampled from an adult with an advanced solid tumor such as melanoma, head and neck, liver or kidney cancer. Sequenced here: CD4+ or CD8+ T cells sorted from blood, sampled in a trial of the OX40 agonist ivuxolimab. The V gene is TRBV28, the J gene TRBJ2-1; 11 bases are a match to TRBD2. The CDR3 DNA sequence: TGTGCCAGCAGTTTAGACGTAGCGGGGGGGCGAGCTAGGCTCTACAATGAGCAGTTCTTC. Its protein product is CASSLDVAGGRARLYNEQFF.